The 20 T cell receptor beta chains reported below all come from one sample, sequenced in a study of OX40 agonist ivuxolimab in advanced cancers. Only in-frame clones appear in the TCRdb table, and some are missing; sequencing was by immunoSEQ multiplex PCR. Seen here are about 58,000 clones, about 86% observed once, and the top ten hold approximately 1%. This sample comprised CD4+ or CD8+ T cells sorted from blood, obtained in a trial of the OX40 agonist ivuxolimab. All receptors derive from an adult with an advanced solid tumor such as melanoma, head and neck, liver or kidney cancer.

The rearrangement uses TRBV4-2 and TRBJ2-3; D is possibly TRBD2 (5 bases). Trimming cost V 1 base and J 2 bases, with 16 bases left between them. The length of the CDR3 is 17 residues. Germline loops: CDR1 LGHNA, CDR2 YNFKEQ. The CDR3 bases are TGTGCCAGCAGCCAAGTATCAGCCTACGGGAACACAGATACGCAGTATTTT. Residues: CASSQVSAYGNTDTQYF.

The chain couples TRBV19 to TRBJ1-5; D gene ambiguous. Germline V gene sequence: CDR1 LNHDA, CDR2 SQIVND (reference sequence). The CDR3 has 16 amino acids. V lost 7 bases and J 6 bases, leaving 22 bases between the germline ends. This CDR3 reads CASITGGNEKGQPQHF. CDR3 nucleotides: TGTGCCAGTATAACGGGAGGAAATGAGAAAGGTCAGCCCCAGCATTTT.

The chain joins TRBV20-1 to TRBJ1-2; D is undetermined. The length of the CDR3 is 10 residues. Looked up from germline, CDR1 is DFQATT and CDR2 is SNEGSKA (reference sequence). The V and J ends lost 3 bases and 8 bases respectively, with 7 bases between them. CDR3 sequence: CSASPGGYTF. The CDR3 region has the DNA TGCAGTGCTAGCCCCGGGGGCTACACCTTC.

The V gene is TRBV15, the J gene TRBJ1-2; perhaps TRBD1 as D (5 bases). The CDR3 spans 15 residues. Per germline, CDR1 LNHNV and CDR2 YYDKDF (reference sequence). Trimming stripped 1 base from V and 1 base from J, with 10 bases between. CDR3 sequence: CATSRGQINNYGYTF. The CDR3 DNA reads TGTGCCACCAGCAGAGGACAGATTAATAACTATGGCTACACCTTC.

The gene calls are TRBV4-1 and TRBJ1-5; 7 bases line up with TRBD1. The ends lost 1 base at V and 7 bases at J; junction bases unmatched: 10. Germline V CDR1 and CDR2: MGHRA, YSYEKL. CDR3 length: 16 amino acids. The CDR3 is CASSQGRQGVWQPQHF. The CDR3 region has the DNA TGCGCCAGCAGCCAAGGGCGCCAGGGGGTGTGGCAGCCCCAGCATTTT.

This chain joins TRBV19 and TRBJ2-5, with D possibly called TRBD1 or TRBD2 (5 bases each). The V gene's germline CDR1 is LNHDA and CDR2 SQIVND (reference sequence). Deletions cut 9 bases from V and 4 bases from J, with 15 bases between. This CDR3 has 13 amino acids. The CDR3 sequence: CASRDGGRETQYF. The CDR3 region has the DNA TGTGCCAGCCGGGACGGAGGCAGAGAGACCCAGTACTTC.

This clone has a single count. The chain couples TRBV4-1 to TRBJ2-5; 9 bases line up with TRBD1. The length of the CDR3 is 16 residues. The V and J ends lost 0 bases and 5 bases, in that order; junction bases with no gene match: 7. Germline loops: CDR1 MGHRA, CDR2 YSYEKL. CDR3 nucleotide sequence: TGCGCCAGCAGCCAAGACTTAGGGACAGGGTGGGAGACCCAGTACTTC. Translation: CASSQDLGTGWETQYF.

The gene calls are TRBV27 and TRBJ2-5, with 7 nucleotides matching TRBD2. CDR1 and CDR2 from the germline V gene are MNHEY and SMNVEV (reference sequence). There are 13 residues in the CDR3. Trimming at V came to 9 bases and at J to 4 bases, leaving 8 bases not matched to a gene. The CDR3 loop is CASSQRGLETQYF. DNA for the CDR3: TGTGCCAGTTCTCAGCGGGGCTTAGAGACCCAGTACTTC.

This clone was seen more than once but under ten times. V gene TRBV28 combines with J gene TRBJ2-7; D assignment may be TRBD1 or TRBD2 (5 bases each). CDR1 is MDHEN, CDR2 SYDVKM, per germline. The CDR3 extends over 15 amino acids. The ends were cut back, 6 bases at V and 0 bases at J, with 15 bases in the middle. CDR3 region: CASRVGTGPSYEQYF. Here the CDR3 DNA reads TGTGCCAGCAGAGTCGGGACGGGGCCCTCCTACGAGCAGTACTTC.

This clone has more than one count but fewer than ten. The CDR3 DNA follows: TGCGCCAGCAGCTTGGGGGGACAGGGGCCCTACGAGCAGTACTTC. Protein sequence: CASSLGGQGPYEQYF. The chain is built from TRBV5-1 and TRBJ2-7; 10 nucleotides line up with TRBD1. From germline, CDR1 is SGHRS and CDR2 YFSETQ. The V and J ends lost 0 bases and 2 bases, in that order; junction bases with no gene match: 2. The CDR3 loop spans 15 amino acids. Combining the CDR3 with reference TRBV5-1 and TRBJ2-7 gives the whole variable domain KAGVTQTPRYLIKTRGQQVTLSCSPISGHRSVSWYQQTPGQGLQFLFEYFSETQRNKGNFPGRFSGRQFSNSRSEMNVSTLELGDSALYLCASSLGGQGPYEQYFGPGTRLTVT.

CDR3 sequence reads: CASRDQRDTGELFF. CDR3 bases: TGTGCCAGCAGGGACCAACGCGACACCGGGGAGCTGTTTTTT. The chain carries TRBV11-2 and TRBJ2-2, with D hard to call. Germline assignment: CDR1 SGHAT and CDR2 FQNNGV. The CDR3 length is 14 residues. Trimming removed 6 bases from V and 3 bases from J, with 11 bases in between. The full variable domain, in which reference TRBV11-2 and TRBJ2-2 provide the parts outside the CDR3, is EAGVAQSPRYKIIEKRQSVAFWCNPISGHATLYWYQQILGQGPKLLIQFQNNGVVDDSQLPKDRFSAERLKGVDSTLKIQPAKLEDSAVYLCASRDQRDTGELFFGEGSRLTVL.

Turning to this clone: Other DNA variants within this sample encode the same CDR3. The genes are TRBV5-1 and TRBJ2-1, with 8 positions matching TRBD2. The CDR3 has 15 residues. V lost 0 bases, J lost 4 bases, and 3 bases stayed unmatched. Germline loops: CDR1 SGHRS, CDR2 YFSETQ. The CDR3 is CASSLDGGAYNEQFF. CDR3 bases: TGCGCCAGCAGCTTGGACGGGGGGGCTTACAATGAGCAGTTCTTC.

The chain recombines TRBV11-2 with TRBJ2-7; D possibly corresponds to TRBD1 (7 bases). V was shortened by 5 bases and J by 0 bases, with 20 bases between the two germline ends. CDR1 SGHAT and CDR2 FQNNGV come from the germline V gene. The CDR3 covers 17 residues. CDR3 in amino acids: CASSRHGGRGASYEQYF. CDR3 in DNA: TGTGCCAGCAGCCGACACGGTGGCAGGGGGGCCTCCTACGAGCAGTACTTC.

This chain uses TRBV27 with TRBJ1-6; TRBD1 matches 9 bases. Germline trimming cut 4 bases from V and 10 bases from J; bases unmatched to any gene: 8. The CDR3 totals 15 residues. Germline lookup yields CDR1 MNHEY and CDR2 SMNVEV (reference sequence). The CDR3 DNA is TGTGCCAGCAGTTATGGACAGGGGCGGTGGTCACCCCTCCACTTT. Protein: CASSYGQGRWSPLHF.

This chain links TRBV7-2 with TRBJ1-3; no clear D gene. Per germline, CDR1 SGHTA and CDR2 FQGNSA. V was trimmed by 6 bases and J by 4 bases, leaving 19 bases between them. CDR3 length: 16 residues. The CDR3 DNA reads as TGTGCCAGCAGACACGCCGGGCTCCATACAGGAAACACCATATATTTT. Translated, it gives CASRHAGLHTGNTIYF.

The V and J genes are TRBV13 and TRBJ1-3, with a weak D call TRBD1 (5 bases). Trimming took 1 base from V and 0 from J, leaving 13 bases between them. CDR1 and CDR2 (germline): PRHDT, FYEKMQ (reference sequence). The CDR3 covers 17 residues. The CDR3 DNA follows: TGTGCCAGCAGCTTAGTTGGGGGTTCGGGCTCTGGAAACACCATATATTTT. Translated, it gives CASSLVGGSGSGNTIYF.

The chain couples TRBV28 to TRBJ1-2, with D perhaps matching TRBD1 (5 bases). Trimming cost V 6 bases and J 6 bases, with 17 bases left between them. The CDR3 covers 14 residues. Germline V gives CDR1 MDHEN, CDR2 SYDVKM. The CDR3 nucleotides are TGTGCCAGCAGACGCACCGGGACTTCCAATGGCTACACCTTC. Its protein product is CASRRTGTSNGYTF.

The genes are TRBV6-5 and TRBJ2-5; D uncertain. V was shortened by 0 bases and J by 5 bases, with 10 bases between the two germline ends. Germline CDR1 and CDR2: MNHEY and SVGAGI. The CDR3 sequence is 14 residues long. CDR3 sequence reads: CASSYSALAETQYF. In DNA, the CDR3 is TGTGCCAGCAGTTACTCAGCCCTGGCGGAGACCCAGTACTTC.

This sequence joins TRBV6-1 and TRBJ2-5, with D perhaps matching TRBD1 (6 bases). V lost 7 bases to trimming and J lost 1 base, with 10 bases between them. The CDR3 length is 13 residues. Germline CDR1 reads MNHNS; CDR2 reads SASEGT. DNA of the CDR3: TGTGCCAGCATAGGGACACCCCAAGAGACCCAGTACTTC. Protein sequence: CASIGTPQETQYF.

The CDR3 nucleotides are TGTGCCAGCAGCTTGACTAGCGGGGGGTCTGTTCGAGAGACCCAGTACTTC. Its protein product is CASSLTSGGSVRETQYF. The rearrangement links TRBV5-6 to TRBJ2-5; 12 bases map to TRBD2. The CDR3 length is 17 residues. Trimming removed 1 base from V and 4 bases from J; junction bases left unmatched: 8. Germline values: CDR1 SGHDT, CDR2 YYEEEE.